A selection of T cell receptor beta chains follows, all from one sample in a study of T cells in Graves' hyperthyroidism and ophthalmopathy. One entry per CDR3 protein, called by TCRdb with MiXCR from the multiplex PCR reads. The sample carries hundreds of thousands of distinct CDR3 sequences, roughly 25% recorded once. Sequenced sample: blood. These receptors originate from a woman aged 30 to 39 with Graves' ophthalmopathy. Each CDR3 is given with its conserved first and last residue. D genes are given only for firm matches. Rows may omit the clone size; those that give it use once, few, many or a size class.

V	D	J	size	CDR3	DNA
TRBV20-1	TRBD1	TRBJ1-2	many	CSASWTGGYGYTF	TGCAGTGCTTCTTGGACAGGGGGCTACGGCTACACCTTC
TRBV12-3/TRBV12-4	NA	TRBJ1-2	few	CASRQGSGYTF	TGTGCCAGCAGACAGGGATCTGGCTACACCTTC
TRBV6-1	TRBD1	TRBJ2-3	NA	CASSPDRGTDTQYF	TGTGCCAGCAGTCCTGACAGGGGCACAGATACGCAGTATTTT
TRBV2	NA	TRBJ2-5	NA	CTSSPRQTKETQYF	TGTACCAGCAGTCCCCGACAGACCAAGGAGACCCAGTACTTC
TRBV6-1	NA	TRBJ1-6	many	CASSNPRGTGRSPLHF	TGTGCCAGCAGCAACCCCCGAGGCACAGGGAGGTCACCCCTCCACTTT
TRBV6-2/TRBV6-3	NA	TRBJ2-5	many	CASSTGRFQETQYF	TGTGCCAGCAGTACAGGACGGTTCCAAGAGACCCAGTACTTC
TRBV10-2	NA	TRBJ2-4	many	CASSESFIAKNIQYF	TGCGCCAGCAGTGAGTCTTTTATAGCCAAAAACATTCAGTACTTC
TRBV5-1	TRBD1	TRBJ2-2	many	CASSEPTGLGELFF	TGCGCCAGCAGCGAACCGACAGGGCTCGGGGAGCTGTTTTTT
TRBV12-3/TRBV12-4	NA	TRBJ2-5	many	CASSFWQETQYF	TGTGCCAGCAGTTTTTGGCAAGAGACCCAGTACTTC
TRBV2	NA	TRBJ1-6	many	CASSEEGNSPLHF	TGTGCCAGCAGTGAAGAGGGAAATTCACCCCTCCACTTT
TRBV5-1	NA	TRBJ2-2	NA	CASSLGRPGGELFF	TGCGCCAGCAGCTTGGGTCGACCGGGCGGGGAGCTGTTTTTT
TRBV19	TRBD1	TRBJ1-5	many	CASGTGNSGQPQHF	TGTGCCAGCGGGACAGGGAATTCGGGTCAGCCCCAGCATTTT
TRBV5-1	TRBD1	TRBJ1-2	many	CASGTTGLSNYGYTF	TGCGCCAGCGGTACGACAGGGTTATCTAACTATGGCTACACCTTC
TRBV10-3	NA	TRBJ2-7	once	CANGEDGTPTYEQYF	TGTGCCAATGGAGAGGACGGGACACCTACCTACGAGCAGTACTTC
TRBV20-1	NA	TRBJ1-1	many	CSASGGQGFTEAFF	TGCAGTGCTAGCGGCGGTCAGGGGTTCACTGAAGCTTTCTTT
TRBV12-3/TRBV12-4	TRBD1	TRBJ1-5	many	CASSSGQAGNQPQHF	TGTGCCAGCAGTTCTGGACAGGCCGGCAATCAGCCCCAGCATTTT
TRBV12-3/TRBV12-4	NA	TRBJ2-7	many	CASSQNRVGFHEQYF	TGTGCCAGCAGTCAGAACAGAGTGGGGTTCCACGAGCAGTACTTC
TRBV20-1	NA	TRBJ2-6	NA	CSAKGDGANVLTF	TGCAGTGCTAAGGGGGATGGGGCCAACGTCCTGACTTTC
TRBV6-1	TRBD2	TRBJ2-2	few	CASSQPGLAGRSNTGELFF	TGTGCCAGCAGTCAACCGGGACTAGCGGGAAGGAGCAACACCGGGGAGCTGTTTTTT
TRBV20-1	TRBD2	TRBJ2-5	many	CSARVRLAGDQETQYF	TGCAGTGCTAGAGTGAGGCTAGCGGGGGACCAAGAGACCCAGTACTTC
TRBV12-3/TRBV12-4	NA	TRBJ1-2	many	CASSSTGRSSYTF	TGTGCCAGCAGCTCGACCGGGAGGTCAAGCTACACCTTC
TRBV27	NA	TRBJ2-2	many	CASSLRGTGELFF	TGTGCCAGCAGTTTGAGGGGGACCGGGGAGCTGTTTTTT
TRBV6-1	NA	TRBJ1-2	NA	CASSDHGGYGYTF	TGTGCCAGCAGTGACCACGGGGGCTATGGCTACACCTTC
TRBV7-2	NA	TRBJ1-2	many	CASSLLHVDGYTF	TGTGCCAGCAGCTTACTGCATGTGGATGGCTACACCTTC
TRBV15	NA	TRBJ2-6	many	CATSRDSHAGANVLTF	TGTGCCACCAGCAGAGATAGTCACGCTGGGGCCAACGTCCTGACTTTC
TRBV10-1	NA	TRBJ1-1	many	CASSANGRGDEAFF	TGCGCCAGCAGTGCTAATGGCAGGGGTGATGAAGCTTTCTTT
TRBV6-2/TRBV6-3	TRBD1	TRBJ1-1	NA	CASSPGTGTEASF	TGTGCCAGCAGTCCGGGGACAGGGACTGAAGCTTCCTTT
TRBV29-1	NA	TRBJ1-1	NA	CSVEPPARNTEAFF	TGCAGCGTTGAACCTCCCGCACGGAACACTGAAGCTTTCTTT
TRBV20-1	TRBD1	TRBJ2-7	many	CSAVTGVIYEQYF	TGCAGTGCCGTCACAGGGGTAATATACGAGCAGTACTTC
TRBV7-2	NA	TRBJ2-2	NA	CASSSRDAYTGELFF	TGTGCCAGCAGCTCCCGGGACGCATACACCGGGGAGCTGTTTTTT
TRBV6-1	NA	TRBJ2-7	NA	CASSTDSTASYDQYF	TGTGCCAGCAGTACAGACTCAACCGCCTCCTACGATCAGTACTTC
TRBV15	NA	TRBJ1-2	many	CATSKDRGVDGYTF	TGTGCCACCAGCAAGGATAGGGGGGTCGATGGCTACACCTTC
TRBV28	NA	TRBJ1-5	many	CASRVFQLNQPQHF	TGTGCCAGCAGAGTATTCCAGCTCAATCAGCCCCAGCATTTT
TRBV25-1	NA	TRBJ1-1	many	CASSESRGQINTEAFF	TGTGCCAGCAGTGAATCCCGCGGTCAGATAAACACTGAAGCTTTCTTT
TRBV20-1	TRBD1	TRBJ1-5	many	CSAGVDRDGYGNQPQHF	TGCAGTGCTGGGGTGGACAGGGACGGATATGGCAATCAGCCCCAGCATTTT
TRBV3-1	NA	TRBJ1-1	many	CASALSNTEAFF	TGTGCCAGCGCTTTATCGAACACTGAAGCTTTCTTT
TRBV20-1	NA	TRBJ1-1	NA	CSASPTDHMAEAFF	TGCAGTGCTAGCCCGACAGATCACATGGCTGAAGCTTTCTTT
TRBV28	NA	TRBJ1-5	many	CASSWVGNQPQHF	TGTGCCAGCAGTTGGGTGGGTAATCAGCCCCAGCATTTT
TRBV20-1	TRBD2	TRBJ2-2	NA	CSAQTSDHGELFF	TGCAGTGCACAGACTAGCGATCACGGGGAGCTGTTTTTT
TRBV20-1	TRBD1	TRBJ1-6	many	CSATTGSYNSPLHF	TGCAGTGCCACGACAGGGTCCTATAATTCACCCCTCCACTTT
TRBV6-4	NA	TRBJ2-2	NA	CASSSQGNLNTGEPFF	TGTGCCAGCAGCTCACAGGGCAACCTGAACACCGGGGAGCCGTTTTTT
TRBV12-3/TRBV12-4	NA	TRBJ1-1	many	CASSFRRRNTEACF	TGTGCCAGCAGTTTCCGGCGGCGAAACACTGAAGCTTGCTTT
TRBV12-3/TRBV12-4	NA	TRBJ2-7	NA	CASSTTLGTLTYEQYF	TGTGCCAGCAGCACCACCCTCGGGACCCTAACCTACGAGCAGTACTTC
TRBV2	NA	TRBJ2-5	many	CASSELQAGRETQYF	TGTGCCAGCAGTGAATTACAGGCAGGGAGAGAGACCCAGTACTTC
TRBV28	NA	TRBJ1-2	many	CASSSRRDYGYTF	TGTGCCAGCAGTTCCCGAAGGGACTATGGCTACACCTTC
TRBV6-5	TRBD1	TRBJ1-1	many	CASSYSGTGPNTEAFF	TGTGCCAGCAGTTACTCCGGGACAGGTCCGAACACTGAAGCTTTCTTT
TRBV11-1	TRBD1	TRBJ1-2	many	CASSLLHGTGGVFYGYTF	TGTGCCAGCAGCTTACTTCATGGGACAGGGGGCGTTTTCTATGGCTACACCTTC
TRBV18	NA	TRBJ2-2	NA	CASRWGDSAGELFF	TGTGCCAGTCGGTGGGGCGACAGTGCCGGGGAGCTGTTTTTT
TRBV5-8	NA	TRBJ1-1	many	CASSLNPGGGTEAFF	TGTGCCAGCAGCTTGAATCCGGGAGGAGGGACTGAAGCTTTCTTT
TRBV12-5	NA	TRBJ1-5	many	CASGNDSDQPQHF	TGTGCTAGTGGAAACGACAGCGATCAGCCCCAGCATTTT
TRBV6-1	NA	TRBJ2-7	few	CASSELAGAYEQYF	TGTGCCAGCAGTGAATTGGCAGGGGCCTACGAGCAGTACTTC
TRBV28	NA	TRBJ2-7	many	CASSWDGGISYEQYF	TGTGCCAGCAGTTGGGACGGTGGGATTTCCTACGAGCAGTACTTC
TRBV7-9	NA	TRBJ1-1	NA	CASSLAFRVSTEAFF	TGTGCCAGCAGCTTAGCGTTTCGGGTCAGCACTGAAGCTTTCTTT